Included here is one TCR beta chain sequence, with context. Seattle patients were enrolled while actively infected and followed longitudinally. These data come from a study of blood T cell repertoires in COVID-19. Germline V gives CDR1 SGDLS, CDR2 YYNGEE. The V segment lost 0 bases and the J segment 6 bases; nucleotides outside the gene matches: 7. The CDR3 runs 16 residues. TCRdb's table, derived via immunoSEQ multiplex PCR, lists solely in-frame clones and lacks some. The sample shows around 270,000 clones, roughly 84% of them seen only once. The V and J genes are TRBV9 and TRBJ2-4; 9 bases align to TRBD1. The sequence was obtained from a human donor with COVID-19, enrolled during active disease. The donor label of this sample is uncertain. Sequenced input: peripheral blood. CDR3 region: CASSVGGQGIRNIQYF. The CDR3 coding sequence is TGTGCCAGCAGCGTAGGGGGACAGGGTATCAGAAACATTCAGTACTTC. The variable domain in full, completed from reference TRBV9 and TRBJ2-4, reads DSGVTQTPKHLITATGQRVTLRCSPRSGDLSVYWYQQSLDQGLQFLIQYYNGEERAKGNILERFSAQQFPDLHSELNLSSLELGDSALYFCASSVGGQGIRNIQYFGAGTRLSVL.